Shown below are 25 T cell receptor beta chains from a single sample sequenced in a study of blood T cell repertoires in COVID-19 (dated by TCRdb to the early 2020s). The method was the immunoSEQ multiplex PCR assay. The table was pulled from immuneACCESS by TCRdb, which kept in-frame rearrangements only. Such tables lose some clones; where checked, under half of the loss comes from unresolved V genes, and the rest has no known cause. This sample gives around 40,000 clones in total; 65% to 85% of them show up just once. The ten largest clones add up to 25% to 40% of the sample. Specimen: peripheral blood. These receptors were collected from a woman of 80 years or more with acute or convalescent COVID-19.

The genes are TRBV24-1 and TRBJ2-1; 9 nucleotides align to TRBD1. This CDR3 region has 21 residues. CDR1 KGHDR and CDR2 SFDVKD come from the germline V gene. V shed 2 bases and J 5 bases; nucleotides not matched to a gene: 21. CDR3 loop: CATSDSGTGTGSVMRNNEQFF. CDR3 DNA: TGTGCCACCAGTGATTCGGGGACCGGGACAGGGTCTGTCATGAGGAACAATGAGCAGTTCTTC.

The V call is TRBV9, the J call TRBJ2-7; TRBD1 matches 7 bases. V was pared by 3 bases and J by 0 bases, with 6 bases of the junction left unmatched. The germline gives CDR1 SGDLS, CDR2 YYNGEE. The CDR3 runs 15 residues. CDR3 region: CASSGKTGSSYEQYF. The CDR3 region has the DNA TGTGCCAGCAGCGGGAAGACAGGGAGCTCCTACGAGCAGTACTTC.

The sample holds one count of this clone. This sequence joins TRBV19 and TRBJ1-6; 7 nucleotides match TRBD1. Germline V CDR1 and CDR2: LNHDA, SQIVND (reference sequence). The CDR3 sequence is 14 residues long. Trimming took 6 bases from V and 10 from J; bases not matched to a gene: 9. CDR3 sequence: CASRAGQLRSPLHF. In DNA form, the CDR3 reads TGTGCCAGTAGGGCGGGACAGCTGAGGTCACCCCTCCACTTT.

The genes are TRBV6-5 and TRBJ1-4; 8 positions agree with TRBD1. CDR1 and CDR2 from the germline V gene are MNHEY and SVGAGI. Trimming cost V 6 bases and J 5 bases; bases outside gene matches: 5. The CDR3 runs to 14 residues. CDR3 coding DNA: TGTGCCAGCAGCGAGACAGGGGTAAATGAAAAACTGTTTTTT. It codes for CASSETGVNEKLFF.

CDR3 DNA: TGTGCCAGCTCATCCCTTCCGAGGGACACCTATGGCTACACCTTC. Amino acid sequence: CASSSLPRDTYGYTF. The chain has TRBV18 and TRBJ1-2; the D gene is possibly TRBD1 (6 bases). V was trimmed by 5 bases and J by 4 bases, leaving 17 bases between them. CDR3 length: 15 residues. In germline, CDR1 is KGHSH, CDR2 LQKENI.

V gene TRBV21-1 combines with J gene TRBJ2-3; the DNA was not used to check the table's D call, TRBD2. TRBV21-1 is described as a pseudogene. The CDR3 consists of 18 residues. The CDR3, as DNA: TGTGCCAGCAGCAAAAGTAGCGGGAGGGGATTTGGCACAGATACGCAGTATTTT. Encoded protein: CASSKSSGRGFGTDTQYF.

The rearrangement uses TRBV7-2 and TRBJ2-7; 12 nucleotides agree with TRBD2. Germline assignment: CDR1 SGHTA and CDR2 FQGNSA. The CDR3 sequence is 16 residues long. Trimming took 7 bases from V and 3 from J; bases not matched to a gene: 10. The CDR3 here is CASTPLLAGGDYEQYF. DNA of the CDR3: TGTGCCAGCACCCCCCTACTAGCGGGAGGTGACTACGAGCAGTACTTC. The full variable domain, its missing parts supplied by reference TRBV7-2 and TRBJ2-7, is GAGVSQSPSNKVTEKGKDVELRCDPISGHTALYWYRQSLGQGLEFLIYFQGNSAPDKSGLPSDRFSAERTGGSVSTLTIQRTQQEDSAVYLCASTPLLAGGDYEQYFGPGTRLTVT.

This clone appeared many times. V and J are TRBV30 and TRBJ1-2; D perhaps matches TRBD1 (6 bases). The CDR3 is 14 residues long. Germline-derived CDR1 and CDR2 are GTSNPN and SVGIG (reference sequence). V lost 0 bases, J lost 7 bases, and 15 bases lay in between. The chain's CDR3 is CAWSVRGGARGYTF. Here the CDR3 DNA reads TGTGCCTGGAGTGTACGAGGGGGGGCACGTGGCTACACCTTC. The full variable domain, its missing parts supplied by reference TRBV30 and TRBJ1-2, is SQTIHQWPATLVQPVGSPLSLECTVEGTSNPNLYWYRQAAGRGLQLLFYSVGIGQISSEVPQNLSASRPQDRQFILSSKKLLLSDSGFYLCAWSVRGGARGYTFGSGTRLTVV.

The chain recombines TRBV2 with TRBJ1-5, with a weak D call TRBD1 (5 bases). The CDR3 length is 15 residues. The ends were cut back, 5 bases at V and 1 base at J, with 12 bases in the middle. Germline lookup yields CDR1 SNHLY and CDR2 FYNNEI. The CDR3 coding sequence is TGTGCCAGCAGTACCGACAGCCTAAGCAATCAGCCCCAGCATTTT. The encoded protein is CASSTDSLSNQPQHF. The full variable domain, in which reference TRBV2 and TRBJ1-5 provide the parts outside the CDR3, is EPEVTQTPSHQVTQMGQEVILRCVPISNHLYFYWYRQILGQKVEFLVSFYNNEISEKSEIFDDQFSVERPDGSNFTLKIRSTKLEDSAMYFCASSTDSLSNQPQHFGDGTRLSIL.

The chain carries TRBV19 and TRBJ2-3; D possibly corresponds to TRBD2 (6 bases). The ends were cut back, 1 base at V and 1 base at J, with 15 bases in the middle. The CDR3 consists of 17 residues. Germline loops: CDR1 LNHDA, CDR2 SQIVND (reference sequence). The CDR3 is CASSIGSGGIGTDTQYF. CDR3 coding DNA: TGTGCCAGTAGTATAGGGTCGGGCGGGATCGGCACAGATACGCAGTATTTT. The whole variable domain, filled in from reference TRBV19 and TRBJ2-3, reads DGGITQSPKYLFRKEGQNVTLSCEQNLNHDAMYWYRQDPGQGLRLIYYSQIVNDFQKGDIAEGYSVSREKKESFPLTVTSAQKNPTAFYLCASSIGSGGIGTDTQYFGPGTRLTVL.

This chain joins TRBV4-3 and TRBJ1-2; D is unresolved. Germline V gives CDR1 LGHNA, CDR2 YSLEER. Trimming shortened V by 0 bases and J by 8 bases, and 10 bases separated the two germline ends. This CDR3 is 13 amino acids long. The CDR3: CASSQDRGWGYTF. In DNA form, the CDR3 reads TGCGCCAGCAGCCAAGACCGCGGGTGGGGCTACACCTTC.

This chain links TRBV7-9 with TRBJ1-6, with TRBD1 identical over 7 bases. Per the germline V gene, CDR1 is SEHNR and CDR2 is FQNEAQ (reference sequence). J gave up 7 bases and V 4 bases, and 7 bases lay outside the gene matches. CDR3 length equals 15 residues. CDR3 in DNA: TGTGCCAGCAGCTCCCTACAGGGGAACAATTCACCCCTCCACTTT. Translating gives CASSSLQGNNSPLHF.

CDR3 sequence reads: CASSTDRGEQYF. The CDR3 nucleotides are TGTGCCAGCAGTACCGACAGGGGGGAGCAGTACTTC. The chain is built from TRBV12-3 or TRBV12-4 and TRBJ2-7; 9 bases line up with TRBD1. The CDR3 is 12 amino acids. The V and J ends lost 5 bases and 7 bases, in that order; junction bases with no gene match: 3.

This clone was seen a handful of times. This chain connects TRBV13 to TRBJ1-3, with D hard to call. There are 17 residues in the CDR3. Germline CDR1 and CDR2: PRHDT and FYEKMQ (reference sequence). V lost 5 bases to trimming and J lost 0 bases, with 17 bases between them. CDR3 protein: CASSPRGGRLSGNTIYF. DNA for the CDR3: TGTGCCAGCAGCCCTCGTGGAGGGCGGCTCTCTGGAAACACCATATATTTT.

This rearrangement joins TRBV28 to TRBJ1-5; TRBD1 is a possible D gene (5 bases). Between the trimmed V and J ends, which lost 6 bases and 2 bases, there was a span of 17 bases. There are 16 residues in the CDR3. Germline V gene lookup returns CDR1 MDHEN and CDR2 SYDVKM. The CDR3: CASRREAVGGNQPQHF. The CDR3 DNA reads as TGTGCCAGCAGGCGGGAAGCGGTGGGGGGCAATCAGCCCCAGCATTTT.

V usage is TRBV7-2 and J usage is TRBJ2-3; D unresolved. Trimming stripped 6 bases from V and 4 bases from J, with 14 bases between. Germline V gene data show CDR1 as SGHTA and CDR2 as FQGNSA. The CDR3 loop spans 14 amino acids. In DNA form, the CDR3 reads TGTGCCAGCAGTTTTAGCCTGTTTCCAGATACGCAGTATTTT. It is translated as CASSFSLFPDTQYF.

The V call is TRBV15, the J call TRBJ2-7; 7 positions match TRBD1. This CDR3 is built from 13 residues. Germline V gene data show CDR1 as LNHNV and CDR2 as YYDKDF (reference sequence). V dropped 4 bases and J dropped 3; count of bases not matched to a gene: 3. CDR3: CATSIGGFYEQYF. The CDR3 DNA sequence: TGTGCCACCAGCATAGGGGGCTTCTACGAGCAGTACTTC.

The chain has TRBV10-2 and TRBJ1-2, with 10 positions matching TRBD1. V was pared by 8 bases and J by 3 bases, with 12 bases of the junction left unmatched. The CDR3 runs to 16 residues. Germline V gives CDR1 WSHSY, CDR2 SAAADI. The CDR3 sequence is CASGFAGTGADYGYTF. CDR3 coding DNA: TGCGCCAGCGGCTTTGCCGGGACAGGGGCGGACTATGGCTACACCTTC.

The gene calls are TRBV19 and TRBJ1-5; TRBD1 agrees at 8 bases. The V segment lost 6 bases and the J segment 4 bases; nucleotides outside the gene matches: 5. The CDR3 has 14 amino acids. The germline CDR1 and CDR2 sequences are LNHDA and SQIVND (reference sequence). This CDR3 reads CASRTQGANQPQHF. The CDR3 DNA reads as TGTGCCAGTAGAACCCAGGGGGCAAATCAGCCCCAGCATTTT.

This clone was seen just once. The chain uses TRBV19 and TRBJ2-1; D may be TRBD2 (7 bases). The CDR3 covers 15 residues. The germline V gene encodes CDR1 LNHDA and CDR2 SQIVND (reference sequence). The V end was cut by 4 bases, the J end by 4 bases, with 14 bases between. The CDR3 sequence: CASSKGGGAYNEQFF. The CDR3 DNA follows: TGTGCCAGTAGTAAGGGTGGGGGGGCTTACAATGAGCAGTTCTTC.

The J gene is TRBJ1-5, the V gene TRBV5-8, with 9 bases that match TRBD1. There are 15 residues in the CDR3. V was pared by 3 bases and J by 1 base, with 2 bases of the junction left unmatched. Germline V lookup: CDR1 SGHTS, CDR2 YDEGEE. The CDR3 DNA reads as TGTGCCAGCAGCTGGGGACAGGGCAGCAATCAGCCCCAGCATTTT. As protein: CASSWGQGSNQPQHF.

The J gene is TRBJ2-5, the V gene TRBV25-1; TRBD2 agrees at 9 bases. This CDR3 spans 15 amino acids. Germline values: CDR1 MGHDK, CDR2 SYGVNS. V lost 5 bases to trimming and J lost 3 bases; unmatched junction nucleotides: 7. This CDR3 reads CASSQPGLAEETQYF. DNA for the CDR3: TGTGCCAGCAGTCAACCGGGACTAGCTGAAGAGACCCAGTACTTC.

This chain links TRBV7-2 with TRBJ2-7; D possibly corresponds to TRBD1 (5 bases). The length of the CDR3 is 14 residues. Looked up from germline, CDR1 is SGHTA and CDR2 is FQGNSA. V lost 1 base, J lost 0 bases, and 7 bases lay in between. Here the CDR3 DNA reads TGTGCCAGCAGCTTAGACAGGAGCTCCTACGAGCAGTACTTC. This gives the protein CASSLDRSSYEQYF. The variable domain in full, with the rest retrieved from reference TRBV7-2 and TRBJ2-7, is GAGVSQSPSNKVTEKGKDVELRCDPISGHTALYWYRQSLGQGLEFLIYFQGNSAPDKSGLPSDRFSAERTGGSVSTLTIQRTQQEDSAVYLCASSLDRSSYEQYFGPGTRLTVT.

This chain joins TRBV5-6 and TRBJ2-1, with D unresolved. Germline assignment: CDR1 SGHDT and CDR2 YYEEEE. Trimming left V 5 bases short and J 0 bases short, with 9 bases between. The CDR3 is 14 amino acids. The CDR3 here is CASSTTSSYNEQFF. The CDR3 DNA sequence: TGTGCCAGCAGTACTACCAGCTCCTACAATGAGCAGTTCTTC.

The sample holds a few counts of this clone. The CDR3 DNA reads as TGTGCCTGGAGTACGTCAGGGGGGCTGTTTGTCAATGAGCAGTTCTTC. It encodes CAWSTSGGLFVNEQFF. This sequence joins TRBV30 and TRBJ2-1; D is perhaps TRBD1 (7 bases). The germline V and J ends were trimmed by 2 bases and 6 bases, with 20 bases remaining between them. This CDR3 region has 16 residues. Germline V gives CDR1 GTSNPN, CDR2 SVGIG (reference sequence). Complete variable domain (other parts from reference TRBV30 and TRBJ2-1): SQTIHQWPATLVQPVGSPLSLECTVEGTSNPNLYWYRQAAGRGLQLLFYSVGIGQISSEVPQNLSASRPQDRQFILSSKKLLLSDSGFYLCAWSTSGGLFVNEQFFGPGTRLTVL.